The sequence of this T cell receptor beta chain was determined in a study of blood T cell repertoires in COVID-19 (dated by TCRdb to 2019 to 2021). General notes on the study: Collaborator samples came from the United States, Italy and Spain and covered acute and convalescent phases of COVID-19. The prospective study material was composed of cDNA or gDNA derived from T cells, B-cell-depleted T cells, or PBMCs. Subjects who had been exposed to COVID-19, were actively infected with it, or had recovered from it provided the deeply sampled blood TCRbeta repertoires that made up the dataset. The repertoires were released in a freely available public database intended as a resource for research on the immune response to SARS-CoV-2. The samples were drawn from the first 160 participants of the ongoing ImmuneRACE study and from 1,254 subjects provided by 6 global collaborators. A de-identified subject ID, COVID-19 status, age in years and sex were almost always included in the sample metadata. Where HLA class I and class II types were available, the types were taken from metadata supplied by the sample provider, not from assay-based typing.

At one collaborating source in Seattle, patients were enrolled during active infection and were followed longitudinally through the course of disease. Collaborating institutions collected whole blood in K2EDTA tubes following their own protocols. For TCRbeta analysis, collaborator samples were shipped as frozen whole blood, as isolated PBMCs, or as DNA extracted from either sample type. Including the terminal cysteine and phenylalanine, the CDR3 comprises 17 residues. Just CDR3 DNA is preserved here, 51 bases in frame from base 1. V is reduced by 2 bases and J by 0 bases, leaving a spacing of 17 bases between them. For CDR1 and CDR2, the germline V gene lists SGHDT and YYEEEE. Paper-wide results and their limitations: The quantity of clinical and demographic metadata differed by source and by participant and was supplied without curation.

A remark on this clone: This clone's antigen is unknown. No much larger clone is present one base from it, and per-base qualities are unavailable.

TCRbeta CDR3 regions were amplified from genomic DNA using the immunoSEQ Assay, a bias-controlled multiplex PCR. The authors processed their data as follows. Within the assay, amplification of reference gene primers was used to estimate how many nucleated cells each sample contained. To quantify the absolute abundance of each unique TCRbeta CDR3 rearrangement, sequence reads were collapsed and filtered. Productive Simpson clonality was computed per sample as the square root of Simpson's diversity index over productive rearrangements. In its TCRdb copy, this immuneACCESS table keeps in-frame sequences only and misses some clones. Where compared with another copy, unresolved V genes explain less than half of these, and the others have no known cause. V and J calls and clone size are given by that table; D and trimming were obtained from the DNA. Counted in this sample were some 350,000 clones; around 87% of them appeared once. Around 6% of the sample goes to the ten largest clones.

The rearrangement joined TRBV5-6 to TRBJ1-2, with an unclear D gene assignment. This receptor was identified in a woman in her forties or fifties with COVID-19, enrolled during active disease. Input material: peripheral blood. The sequence in DNA is TGTGCCAGCAGCTTATTAGGGAGGGTTGGAGCTAACTATGGCTACACCTTC. Translated, this is CASSLLGRVGANYGYTF.